Listed here are 23 T cell receptor beta chains from one sample, sequenced in a study of cytomegalovirus exposure and HLA in healthy donors. 60 Vbeta and 13 Jbeta primers were used in PCR. Clones were sequenced by immunoSEQ multiplex PCR, and TCRdb holds only the in-frame ones, with some missing. The table lists about 160,000 clones, roughly 80% of them singletons. The sequencing input was PBMCs. Every receptor here comes from a female donor in good health and CMV-seronegative.

The CDR3 DNA reads TGCAGTGCTAGAGGCAGGGCGAAGCAGTACTTC. Its translation is CSARGRAKQYF. J is TRBJ2-7 and V is TRBV20-1; perhaps TRBD1 as D (5 bases). The CDR3 consists of 11 residues. V was shortened by 1 base and J by 8 bases, with 9 bases between the two germline ends. Looked up from germline, CDR1 is DFQATT and CDR2 is SNEGSKA (reference sequence).

The chain joins TRBV6-5 to TRBJ2-3; maybe TRBD1 (5 bases). There are 16 residues in the CDR3. Trimming cost V 0 bases and J 2 bases, with 12 bases left between them. Germline CDR1 and CDR2: MNHEY and SVGAGI. For the CDR3, the DNA is TGTGCCAGCAGTTACTCGACGGACACTTACACAGATACGCAGTATTTT. This codes for CASSYSTDTYTDTQYF.

This chain links TRBV28 with TRBJ2-2; a weak D match, TRBD2 (6 bases). Trimming removed 5 bases from V and 1 base from J, with 11 bases in between. CDR3 length equals 15 residues. The germline CDR1 and CDR2 sequences are MDHEN and SYDVKM. The DNA of the CDR3 is TGTGCCAGCAGTCCTAGGAGGGAGAACACCGGGGAGCTGTTTTTT. Its translation is CASSPRRENTGELFF.

In its sample, this clone was seen once. This rearrangement joins TRBV4-3 to TRBJ2-1; TRBD2 aligns across 9 bases. The trim removed 4 bases at V and 7 bases at J, leaving 5 bases unmatched. The CDR3 consists of 14 residues. Germline V lookup: CDR1 LGHNA, CDR2 YSLEER. CDR3: CASSLAGDGNEQFF. The CDR3, as DNA: TGCGCCAGCAGCCTAGCGGGAGATGGAAATGAGCAGTTCTTC.

The sample holds one count of this clone. The rearrangement uses TRBV27 and TRBJ2-7, with TRBD2 matching 7 bases. The germline V gene encodes CDR1 MNHEY and CDR2 SMNVEV (reference sequence). V lost 4 bases and J lost 2; bases outside the gene matches: 5. The CDR3 runs to 14 residues. The CDR3 reads CASSSSGAAYEQYF. DNA for the CDR3: TGTGCCAGCAGTTCGAGCGGGGCCGCCTACGAGCAGTACTTC.

The chain joins TRBV16 to TRBJ1-5; 9 nucleotides align to TRBD1. CDR1 and CDR2 from the germline V gene are KGHSY and FQNENV. The CDR3 is 14 residues long. The V and J ends lost 2 bases and 5 bases, in that order; junction bases with no gene match: 1. The CDR3 reads CASSQGTGYQPQHF. DNA of the CDR3: TGTGCCAGCAGCCAAGGGACAGGGTATCAGCCCCAGCATTTT.

A few counts support this clone. V gene TRBV10-1 combines with J gene TRBJ2-1; 7 nucleotides agree with TRBD2. V lost 5 bases to trimming and J lost 2 bases; unmatched junction nucleotides: 12. Germline V gives CDR1 WNHNN, CDR2 SYGVQD (reference sequence). The CDR3 consists of 17 residues. The DNA for the CDR3 is TGCGCCAGCAGTCCTGAAGTACTAGCGCGAACCTACAATGAGCAGTTCTTC. Translation: CASSPEVLARTYNEQFF.

The V call is TRBV7-2, the J call TRBJ1-5; D unclear. The length of the CDR3 is 14 residues. V was cut by 1 base and J by 7 bases, with 11 bases left in between. Germline values: CDR1 SGHTA, CDR2 FQGNSA. CDR3 DNA: TGTGCCAGCAGCTTAGGCGTCTTGAAACAGCCCCAGCATTTT. It encodes CASSLGVLKQPQHF. The variable domain in full, with the rest retrieved from reference TRBV7-2 and TRBJ1-5, is GAGVSQSPSNKVTEKGKDVELRCDPISGHTALYWYRQSLGQGLEFLIYFQGNSAPDKSGLPSDRFSAERTGGSVSTLTIQRTQQEDSAVYLCASSLGVLKQPQHFGDGTRLSIL.

V and J are TRBV5-6 and TRBJ2-2; 7 nucleotides agree with TRBD2. This CDR3 comprises 13 residues. After removal of 4 bases from V and 4 bases from J, the junction contained 1 base not matched to a gene. CDR1 and CDR2 from the germline V gene are SGHDT and YYEEEE. CDR3 nucleotides: TGTGCCAGCAGCCCGGGGGGCACCGGGGAGCTGTTTTTT. Its protein is CASSPGGTGELFF.

There are a few counts of this clone. V and J are TRBV6-5 and TRBJ1-1; D is possibly TRBD1 (5 bases). The ends were cut back, 4 bases at V and 6 bases at J, with 9 bases in the middle. CDR1 is MNHEY, CDR2 SVGAGI, per germline. The CDR3 spans 12 residues. CDR3: CASSFRGAEAFF. CDR3 nucleotide sequence: TGTGCCAGCAGTTTCCGGGGGGCTGAAGCTTTCTTT.

V is TRBV2 and J is TRBJ2-7; 7 bases map to TRBD1. This CDR3 has 13 residues. Trimming cost V 8 bases and J 6 bases; bases outside gene matches: 10. Germline lookup yields CDR1 SNHLY and CDR2 FYNNEI. CDR3 nucleotide sequence: TGTGCCAGCGAATCTCACAGGGGACCCGAGCAGTACTTC. Translation gives CASESHRGPEQYF.

The CDR3 here is CASRRYPQRGNTIYF. The CDR3 nucleotides are TGTGCCAGCAGAAGATACCCGCAGCGAGGAAACACCATATATTTT. The chain combines TRBV6-5 with TRBJ1-3; D not resolved. The CDR3 extends over 15 amino acids. With 6 bases removed from V and 4 bases from J, the gap between germline ends came to 16 bases. Germline V gene lookup returns CDR1 MNHEY and CDR2 SVGAGI.

The rearrangement links TRBV12-5 to TRBJ2-7, with 9 bases lining up with TRBD1. The CDR3 length is 17 residues. V shed 2 bases, J shed 3 bases, and the junction held 11 bases outside the gene matches. CDR1 and CDR2 (germline): LGHNT, FRNRAP. This chain's CDR3 is CASGLTSGTGRYYEQYF. Here the CDR3 DNA reads TGTGCTAGTGGTTTGACCTCCGGGACAGGGCGTTACTACGAGCAGTACTTC.

The rearrangement links TRBV6-6 to TRBJ2-7; 7 bases are a match to TRBD1. Germline CDR1 reads MNHNY; CDR2 reads SVGAGI (reference sequence). The CDR3 length is 15 residues. The J segment lost 1 base and the V segment lost 2 bases, leaving 5 bases of the junction unmatched. This chain's CDR3 is CASSYEGGASYEQYF. DNA for the CDR3: TGTGCCAGCAGTTACGAAGGGGGCGCGTCCTACGAGCAGTACTTC.

J is TRBJ1-1 and V is TRBV2; unclear D gene. Germline CDR1 is SNHLY and CDR2 is FYNNEI. Trimming stripped 6 bases from V and 0 bases from J, with 11 bases between. The CDR3 loop spans 14 amino acids. The CDR3 loop is CASRNLFMNTEAFF. The CDR3 DNA reads TGTGCCAGCAGGAACCTATTTATGAACACTGAAGCTTTCTTT. The full variable domain, in which reference TRBV2 and TRBJ1-1 provide the parts outside the CDR3, is EPEVTQTPSHQVTQMGQEVILRCVPISNHLYFYWYRQILGQKVEFLVSFYNNEISEKSEIFDDQFSVERPDGSNFTLKIRSTKLEDSAMYFCASRNLFMNTEAFFGQGTRLTVV.

The gene calls are TRBV14 and TRBJ2-3; 7 nucleotides agree with TRBD1. This CDR3 region has 14 residues. Trimming removed 8 bases from V and 1 base from J; junction bases left unmatched: 6. Germline CDR1 and CDR2: SGHDN and FVKESK. The CDR3 nucleotides read TGTGCCAGCCGCCGCCAGGGGGGCACAGATACGCAGTATTTT. The encoded protein is CASRRQGGTDTQYF.

As to this clone: Compared with germline, one end of the junction differs, possibly owing to a read error. CDR3 sequence: CASSSGAGATTDTQYF. The CDR3 DNA is TGTGCTAGCAGCAGTGGGGCGGGAGCTACCACAGATACGCAGTATTTT. The genes are TRBV7-7 and TRBJ2-3; 7 nucleotides agree with TRBD2. The germline V gene has CDR1 SSHAT and CDR2 FNYEAQ (reference sequence). The CDR3 loop spans 16 amino acids.

The chain combines TRBV5-1 with TRBJ2-4; D is perhaps TRBD1 (6 bases). There are 17 residues in the CDR3. Germline V CDR1 and CDR2: SGHRS, YFSETQ. The germline V and J ends were trimmed by 3 bases and 0 bases, with 16 bases remaining between them. This CDR3 reads CASSSRAAGVAKNIQYF. DNA for the CDR3: TGCGCCAGCAGCTCCCGGGCAGCAGGGGTAGCCAAAAACATTCAGTACTTC.

The chain couples TRBV5-1 to TRBJ2-3, with TRBD2 as a possible D gene (7 bases). This CDR3 has 17 amino acids. The ends were cut back, 5 bases at V and 3 bases at J, with 22 bases in the middle. Per germline, CDR1 SGHRS and CDR2 YFSETQ. CDR3 coding DNA: TGCGCCAGCAGTCCGAGGGGGGGGGAGGGCCGTACAGATACGCAGTATTTT. The encoded protein is CASSPRGGEGRTDTQYF.

The table lists this clone with a count of one. The chain recombines TRBV6-5 with TRBJ2-7, with 7 bases fitting TRBD1. The CDR3 is 15 amino acids. Germline CDR1 MNHEY, CDR2 SVGAGI. J lost 4 bases, V lost 7 bases, and 13 bases had no gene match. Written as DNA, the CDR3 is TGTGCCAGCAATCAACCGGGACAGACTTCTTACGAGCAGTACTTC. Translation: CASNQPGQTSYEQYF.

V usage is TRBV18 and J usage is TRBJ2-7; 10 bases are shared with TRBD1. CDR3 length: 14 amino acids. Germline CDR1 and CDR2: KGHSH and LQKENI. The V segment lost 6 bases and the J segment 3 bases; nucleotides outside the gene matches: 5. CDR3 protein: CASSPGDRGYEQYF. The CDR3, as DNA: TGTGCCAGCTCTCCGGGGGACAGGGGCTACGAGCAGTACTTC.

Written as DNA, the CDR3 is TGTGCCAGCAGTTACCCCGGACTGGGTGTAGACGAGCAGTACTTC. Amino acid sequence: CASSYPGLGVDEQYF. The rearrangement links TRBV6-5 to TRBJ2-5; TRBD2 might be the D (5 bases). The DNA end is more similar to TRBJ2-7, so the J call may be wrong. The CDR3 is 15 amino acids. Germline V gene data show CDR1 as MNHEY and CDR2 as SVGAGI.

This chain connects TRBV15 to TRBJ2-5; TRBD1 agrees at 8 bases. The DNA end is a closer match to TRBJ2-7, so the J assignment may be wrong. From germline, CDR1 is LNHNV and CDR2 YYDKDF (reference sequence). The CDR3 loop spans 14 amino acids. The CDR3 loop is CATSRDRAAYEQYF. The CDR3 DNA sequence: TGTGCCACCAGCAGGGACAGGGCTGCCTACGAGCAGTACTTC.